The following is a T cell receptor beta chain sequence with its context. What it binds is unknown. This record comes from a study of T cell responses to AZD1222 COVID-19 vaccine. Study outcomes and limitations: Receipt of two AZD1222 doses was followed by a rise in Spike-specific TCR breadth and depth. Unmutated regions of variants are reportedly targeted by nearly half of spike-specific TCRs. Repertoires were obtained solely post-peak T cell response.

Sequencing used immunoSEQ multiplex PCR; TCRdb keeps in-frame clones, though not all of them. The sample records 65,000 to 90,000 clones, nearly 90% being singletons. The germline V and J ends were trimmed by 4 bases and 3 bases, with 12 bases remaining between them. Germline V lookup: CDR1 SEHNR, CDR2 FQNEAQ (reference sequence). The CDR3 contains 14 residues. The source material was peripheral blood, sampled 28 days after the second AZD1222 dose. This sequence originates from an adult who received the AZD1222 COVID-19 vaccine. The chain has TRBV7-9 and TRBJ1-1; a possible D gene is TRBD1 (6 bases). The CDR3 region is CASSSTGPYTEAFF. CDR3 in DNA: TGTGCCAGCAGCTCGACAGGCCCCTACACTGAAGCTTTCTTT.